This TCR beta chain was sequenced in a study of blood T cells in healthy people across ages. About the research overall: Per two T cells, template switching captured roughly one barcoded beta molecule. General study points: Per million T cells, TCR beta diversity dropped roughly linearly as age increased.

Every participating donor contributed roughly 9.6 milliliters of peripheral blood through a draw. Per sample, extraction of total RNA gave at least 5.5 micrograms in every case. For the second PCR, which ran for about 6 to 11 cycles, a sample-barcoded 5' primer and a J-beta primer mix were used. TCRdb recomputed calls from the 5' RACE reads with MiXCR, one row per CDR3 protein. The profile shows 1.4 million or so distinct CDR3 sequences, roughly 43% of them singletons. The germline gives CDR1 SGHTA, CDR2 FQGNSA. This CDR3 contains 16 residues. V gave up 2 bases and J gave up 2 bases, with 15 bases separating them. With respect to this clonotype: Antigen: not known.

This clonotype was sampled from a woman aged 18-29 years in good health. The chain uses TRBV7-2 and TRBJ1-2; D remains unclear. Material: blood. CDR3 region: CASSLKSGSINYGYTF. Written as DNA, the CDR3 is TGTGCCAGCAGCTTAAAATCTGGGTCGATCAACTATGGCTACACCTTC.